This passage covers 27 T cell receptor beta chains from one sample sequenced in a study of T cells in Graves' hyperthyroidism and ophthalmopathy. RNA transcripts served as the template for amplifying TCR beta CDR3 regions. HTBI primers were employed in a first-round RT-PCR of the TCR CDR3. Each CDR3 protein gets one entry after TCRdb re-called the multiplex PCR reads with MiXCR. The table records about 640,000 distinct CDR3 sequences, roughly 20% of them present only once. The sequencing input was blood. The receptors derive from a young man with Graves' ophthalmopathy.

Many counts were recorded for this clonotype. The chain has TRBV12-3 or TRBV12-4 and TRBJ2-3; 14 bases match TRBD2. The CDR3 length is 18 residues. Trimming removed 6 bases from V and 4 bases from J; junction bases left unmatched: 12. The CDR3 sequence is CASSDRGGLAGAADTQYF. DNA for the CDR3: TGTGCCAGCAGCGACAGGGGGGGACTAGCGGGAGCGGCAGATACGCAGTATTTT.

This clonotype showed up just a few times. The chain combines TRBV9 with TRBJ2-2, with TRBD2 identical over 8 bases. V shed 3 bases and J 6 bases; nucleotides not matched to a gene: 7. The CDR3 length is 15 residues. Germline lookup yields CDR1 SGDLS and CDR2 YYNGEE. The CDR3 DNA is TGTGCCAGCAGCGATAGCGGGAATATCGCCGGGGAGCTGTTTTTT. Its translation is CASSDSGNIAGELFF.

This clonotype was seen at least ten times. The chain recombines TRBV6-1 with TRBJ1-1; D perhaps matches TRBD1 (5 bases). This CDR3 contains 14 residues. Trimming cost V 7 bases and J 4 bases, with 16 bases left between them. Germline V CDR1 and CDR2: MNHNS, SASEGT. CDR3 residues: CASIRSGRGTEAFF. DNA for the CDR3: TGTGCCAGCATTCGGTCGGGGAGGGGCACTGAAGCTTTCTTT.

In this sample, this clonotype turned up many times. V and J are TRBV7-2 and TRBJ2-1; TRBD2 aligns across 15 bases. Per the germline V gene, CDR1 is SGHTA and CDR2 is FQGNSA. Germline trimming cut 5 bases from V and 2 bases from J; bases unmatched to any gene: 10. The CDR3 consists of 19 residues. CDR3 DNA: TGTGCCAGCAGCCGCCCCCCCGGGACTAGCGGGAGGACCTACAATGAGCAGTTCTTC. Its protein is CASSRPPGTSGRTYNEQFF. Supplemented by reference TRBV7-2 and TRBJ2-1, the full variable domain reads GAGVSQSPSNKVTEKGKDVELRCDPISGHTALYWYRQSLGQGLEFLIYFQGNSAPDKSGLPSDRFSAERTGGSVSTLTIQRTQQEDSAVYLCASSRPPGTSGRTYNEQFFGPGTRLTVL.

The chain couples TRBV3-1 to TRBJ2-7; D could derive from TRBD1 or TRBD2 (5 bases each). Trimming pared 5 bases from V and 3 bases from J, leaving 17 bases between. Germline V gene data show CDR1 as LGHDT and CDR2 as YNNKEL (reference sequence). This CDR3 has 15 residues. This CDR3 reads CASSVASGTNYEQYF. In DNA, the CDR3 is TGTGCCAGCAGCGTAGCTTCCGGGACGAACTACGAGCAGTACTTC.

This clonotype was counted between two and nine times. The chain joins TRBV29-1 to TRBJ2-5; a weak D match, TRBD2 (6 bases). CDR3 size: 15 residues. Between the trimmed V and J ends, which lost 0 bases and 1 base, there was a span of 12 bases. Germline loops: CDR1 SQVTM, CDR2 ANQGSEA. CDR3 amino acids: CSVEEEGRRQETQYF. CDR3 coding DNA: TGCAGCGTTGAAGAGGAGGGGCGGCGCCAAGAGACCCAGTACTTC.

The J gene is TRBJ1-1, the V gene TRBV29-1, with D unresolved. CDR3 size: 13 residues. Per germline, CDR1 SQVTM and CDR2 ANQGSEA. V lost 5 bases and J lost 0, with 10 bases in between. This chain's CDR3 is CSVRPVLNTEAFF. As DNA, the CDR3 is TGCAGCGTTAGACCCGTCCTGAACACTGAAGCTTTCTTT.

The rearrangement uses TRBV14 and TRBJ1-5; maybe TRBD1 (5 bases). Looked up from germline, CDR1 is SGHDN and CDR2 is FVKESK. V was cut by 3 bases and J by 6 bases, with 12 bases left in between. CDR3 length equals 14 residues. This CDR3 is CASSQRGFGQPQHF. For the CDR3, the DNA is TGTGCCAGCAGCCAGCGGGGCTTCGGTCAGCCCCAGCATTTT.

V usage is TRBV2 and J usage is TRBJ2-7; 11 positions agree with TRBD2. V lost 8 bases, J lost 0 bases, and 27 bases stayed unmatched. The CDR3 is made up of 22 amino acids. From germline, CDR1 is SNHLY and CDR2 FYNNEI. The CDR3 nucleotides are TGTGCCAGCTCACCAAAATGGCTCGGACTAGCGGGCGGAAGGTCAGACTCCTACGAGCAGTACTTC. Translated: CASSPKWLGLAGGRSDSYEQYF.

This clonotype was counted at least ten times. The chain links TRBV12-3 or TRBV12-4 to TRBJ1-6, with D tentatively TRBD1 (6 bases). V dropped 7 bases and J dropped 2 bases, with 12 bases sitting between them. This CDR3 is 15 amino acids long. Here the CDR3 DNA reads TGTGCCAGCATGGGACATCAAGCCTATAATTCACCCCTCCACTTT. Its protein product is CASMGHQAYNSPLHF.

The chain combines TRBV28 with TRBJ1-3; TRBD1 matches at 7 bases. The CDR3 is 16 amino acids. V lost 9 bases to trimming and J lost 0 bases; unmatched junction nucleotides: 11. Germline assignment: CDR1 MDHEN and CDR2 SYDVKM. The CDR3 bases are TGTGCCAGTAAAAGTGGGGGGACAGCCTCTGGAAACACCATATATTTT. The encoded protein is CASKSGGTASGNTIYF.

The chain is built from TRBV13 and TRBJ2-2; 10 nucleotides agree with TRBD2. Looked up from germline, CDR1 is PRHDT and CDR2 is FYEKMQ (reference sequence). V trimming: 1 base; J trimming: 3 bases; junction bases outside the gene matches: 8. This CDR3 region has 18 residues. The CDR3 DNA reads TGTGCCAGCAGCTTAGAAGCTAGCGGGAGTCGGTACACCGGGGAGCTGTTTTTT. Its translation: CASSLEASGSRYTGELFF.

At least ten counts were recorded for this clonotype. The chain employs TRBV18 and TRBJ2-1, with 9 bases that match TRBD2. Losses at the gene ends were 3 bases for V and 8 bases for J; bases not matched to a gene: 8. Germline-derived CDR1 and CDR2 are KGHSH and LQKENI. The CDR3 is made up of 15 amino acids. The CDR3 loop is CASSPLGLAWDEQFF. CDR3 sequence (DNA): TGTGCCAGCTCACCTCTTGGACTAGCGTGGGATGAGCAGTTCTTC.

The chain couples TRBV20-1 to TRBJ1-6, with TRBD1 identical over 7 bases. The CDR3 consists of 16 residues. V was clipped by 0 bases and J by 9 bases; unmatched bases: 11. Germline assignment: CDR1 DFQATT and CDR2 SNEGSKA (reference sequence). This chain's CDR3 is CSARDPAQGNGSPLHF. DNA for the CDR3: TGCAGTGCTAGAGATCCCGCACAGGGGAACGGTTCACCCCTCCACTTT.

V is TRBV28 and J is TRBJ2-5; D might be TRBD1 or TRBD2, each matching 5 bases. The V end lost 3 bases, the J end lost 2 bases, and 13 bases lay between the germline ends. The CDR3 spans 15 residues. Germline CDR1 and CDR2: MDHEN and SYDVKM. As DNA, the CDR3 is TGTGCCAGCAGTTTTTTTACCGGGGCACAAGAGACCCAGTACTTC. Translated, it gives CASSFFTGAQETQYF.

This clonotype was detected many times. The chain recombines TRBV28 with TRBJ2-7; perhaps D is TRBD1 or TRBD2 (5 bases each). V shed 4 bases and J shed 7 bases, with 20 bases lying between them. CDR1 MDHEN and CDR2 SYDVKM come from the germline V gene. This CDR3 has 15 amino acids. Here the CDR3 DNA reads TGTGCCAGCAGTTCGCCCGGGACGAGCATACGAGAGCAGTACTTC. It codes for CASSSPGTSIREQYF.

This clonotype was picked up a small number of times. The chain employs TRBV19 and TRBJ2-7; either TRBD1 or TRBD2 may fit D (5 bases each). The V end lost 5 bases, the J end lost 2 bases, and 16 bases lay between the germline ends. The CDR3 runs to 15 residues. Germline loops: CDR1 LNHDA, CDR2 SQIVND (reference sequence). The CDR3 region has the DNA TGTGCCAGTAGTGTCTCCGGGACGGGACCCTACGAGCAGTACTTC. Protein product: CASSVSGTGPYEQYF.

This clonotype was counted many times. The chain is built from TRBV13 and TRBJ2-5; TRBD2 matches at 8 bases. In germline, CDR1 is PRHDT, CDR2 FYEKMQ (reference sequence). V lost 4 bases, J lost 4 bases, and 8 bases stayed unmatched. The CDR3 is 15 amino acids. The CDR3 loop is CASSSEGGRRETQYF. In DNA form, the CDR3 reads TGTGCCAGCAGCTCGGAGGGCGGGAGGCGAGAGACCCAGTACTTC.

This rearrangement joins TRBV7-2 to TRBJ2-7; 7 bases fit TRBD1. The germline V gene has CDR1 SGHTA and CDR2 FQGNSA. CDR3 length: 14 residues. Trimming at V came to 5 bases and at J to 6 bases, leaving 10 bases not matched to a gene. The CDR3 DNA reads TGTGCCAGCAGCAGTAGACAGGGTTCAGGCGAGCAGTACTTC. Amino acid sequence: CASSSRQGSGEQYF.

This clonotype was recorded a few times. The CDR3 reads CASSYGLAGEDNEQFF. The CDR3 DNA reads TGTGCCAGCAGTTACGGGCTAGCGGGAGAGGACAATGAGCAGTTCTTC. This chain links TRBV6-6 with TRBJ2-1, with 10 bases identical to TRBD2. Per germline, CDR1 MNHNY and CDR2 SVGAGI (reference sequence). V lost 2 bases to trimming and J lost 5 bases; unmatched junction nucleotides: 6. CDR3 length: 16 amino acids.

This clonotype has only a few counts. V is TRBV28 and J is TRBJ1-5; maybe TRBD1 (6 bases). CDR1 and CDR2 (germline): MDHEN, SYDVKM. Trimming removed 0 bases from V and 0 bases from J, with 9 bases in between. The CDR3 contains 16 residues. DNA for the CDR3: TGTGCCAGCAGTTTATGGCAGGGGCCTAGCAATCAGCCCCAGCATTTT. Translation: CASSLWQGPSNQPQHF.

The sample holds many counts of this clonotype. The chain employs TRBV11-2 and TRBJ2-5; tentatively, D is TRBD1 (6 bases). There are 14 residues in the CDR3. Germline values: CDR1 SGHAT, CDR2 FQNNGV. V lost 4 bases and J lost 5, with 14 bases in between. The CDR3 is CASSSDQGLETQYF. The CDR3 nucleotides are TGTGCCAGCAGCTCCGACCAGGGGTTGGAGACCCAGTACTTC.

This clonotype was counted between two and nine times. The rearrangement links TRBV20-1 to TRBJ2-1, with a possible D match to TRBD2 (6 bases). CDR3 length equals 12 residues. Germline CDR1 and CDR2: DFQATT and SNEGSKA (reference sequence). V dropped 2 bases and J dropped 7 bases, with 9 bases sitting between them. The CDR3 DNA reads TGCAGTGCTAGATGGGACTCGAATGAGCAGTTCTTC. Translating gives CSARWDSNEQFF.

Comment on this clonotype: A read error is possible here, since a much larger clone lies one base away. The chain carries TRBV30 and TRBJ2-2, with D possibly called TRBD1 or TRBD2 (5 bases each). The CDR3 runs to 15 residues. CDR1 and CDR2 from the germline V gene are GTSNPN and SVGIG (reference sequence). Trimming cost V 5 bases and J 5 bases, with 18 bases left between them. The CDR3 DNA follows: TGTGCCTGGGGTCCCGGGACCATAGGTACCGGGGAGCTGTTTTTT. Translating it yields CAWGPGTIGTGELFF.

The genes are TRBV4-1 and TRBJ2-7, with D possibly being TRBD2 (6 bases). V shed 3 bases and J shed 3 bases, with 15 bases lying between them. Looked up from germline, CDR1 is MGHRA and CDR2 is YSYEKL. This CDR3 has 15 residues. In DNA form, the CDR3 reads TGCGCCAGCAGCCACTTAGGGCGGGGAAACTACGAGCAGTACTTC. Its protein product is CASSHLGRGNYEQYF.

Many counts were recorded for this clonotype. The rearrangement uses TRBV30 and TRBJ2-7; TRBD1 matches 10 bases. The CDR3 contains 14 residues. Trimming cost V 4 bases and J 5 bases; bases outside gene matches: 8. Germline values: CDR1 GTSNPN, CDR2 SVGIG (reference sequence). In DNA form, the CDR3 reads TGTGCCTGGAACAATATCGGGACAGGGGACGAGCAGTACTTC. Translation: CAWNNIGTGDEQYF.

This clonotype was recorded a few times. The junction differs from germline at one of its ends, possibly a read error. The chain carries TRBV6-1 and TRBJ2-7, with no clear D. This CDR3 is built from 13 residues. Germline values: CDR1 MNHNS, CDR2 SASEGT. Written as DNA, the CDR3 is TGTGCCAGCAGAGAAGGTGGAGCCTACGAGCAGTACTTC. It is translated as CASREGGAYEQYF.